Here is one TCR beta chain with its context. Its antigen is undetermined. Germline is not matched at one junction end, which may reflect a read error. Other DNA sequences in this sample translate to the same CDR3. Here immunoSEQ multiplex PCR was the method, and the copy in TCRdb shows in-frame clones only, minus some. The table shows 300,000 to 450,000 clones, with 70% to 90% occurring only once. Treatment described: over 15 received Ad26.COV2.S at low or high dose, single or two shots; 5 received placebo; per-sample allocation not given. Sample collection was performed on day 63 after the first vaccine or placebo injection. Donor was an adult aged 18-55 years in Boston. These data originate in a study of Ad26.COV2.S vaccination and SARS-CoV-2 variants. The CDR3 spans 14 residues. Germline loops: CDR1 ENHRY, CDR2 SYGVKD. General observations from the study: The study found similar non-spike TCR breadth in vaccine and placebo recipients.

The TCR was taken from a person between 18 and 65 years old who received the Ad26.COV2.S COVID-19 vaccine or a placebo. The chain combines TRBV10-3 with TRBJ2-7; the D gene is possibly TRBD1 (6 bases). Sequenced material: peripheral blood, taken in a trial of Ad26.COV2.S vaccine versus placebo. CDR3 loop: CAISPQGPPYEQYF. CDR3 coding DNA: TGCGCCATCAGCCCCCAGGGGCCCCCATACGAGCAGTACTTC.